This T cell receptor beta chain was profiled in a study of neurological immune-mediated disorders. This clonotype came up a few times. TCRdb redid the calling of the 5' RACE reads with MiXCR, one entry per CDR3 protein. Altogether more than 15,000 distinct CDR3 sequences are present, about 14% being singletons, with the ten largest covering approximately 13%. The germline CDR1 and CDR2 sequences are LGHNT and FRNRAP. The CDR3 loop spans 12 amino acids. V was clipped by 7 bases and J by 2 bases, with 8 bases between them. Sequencing input: PBMCs. The rearrangement joins TRBV12-5 to TRBJ1-1; D not resolved. This clonotype originated in a man aged 55 to 70 with HTLV-1-associated myelopathy (HAM/TSP). CDR3 nucleotide sequence: TGTGCTAGTGCCTGGGAAAACACTGAAGCTTTCTTT. As protein: CASAWENTEAFF. Drawing the rest from reference TRBV12-5 and TRBJ1-1, the complete variable domain is DARVTQTPRHKVTEMGQEVTMRCQPILGHNTVFWYRQTMMQGLELLAYFRNRAPLDDSGMPKDRFSAEMPDATLATLKIQPSEPRDSAVYFCASAWENTEAFFGQGTRLTVV.